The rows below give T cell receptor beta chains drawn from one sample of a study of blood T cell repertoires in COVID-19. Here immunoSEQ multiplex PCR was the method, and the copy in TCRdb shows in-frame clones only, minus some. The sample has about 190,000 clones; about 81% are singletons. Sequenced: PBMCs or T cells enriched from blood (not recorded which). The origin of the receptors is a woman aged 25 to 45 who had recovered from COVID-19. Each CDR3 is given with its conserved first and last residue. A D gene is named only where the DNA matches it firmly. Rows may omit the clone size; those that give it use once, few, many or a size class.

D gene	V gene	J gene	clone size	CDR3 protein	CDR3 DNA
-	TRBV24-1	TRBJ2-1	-	CATSGRGPADEQFF	TGTGCCACCAGTGGGCGGGGCCCCGCCGATGAGCAGTTCTTC
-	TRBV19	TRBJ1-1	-	CASRGQGVGTEAFF	TGTGCCAGTAGGGGGCAGGGCGTAGGAACTGAAGCTTTCTTT
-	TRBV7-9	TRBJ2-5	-	CASSLTGTSQETQYF	TGTGCCAGCAGCTTGACAGGGACTAGCCAAGAGACCCAGTACTTC
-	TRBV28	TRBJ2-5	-	CASTPSGRFQETQYF	TGTGCCAGCACCCCCAGCGGAAGGTTCCAAGAGACCCAGTACTTC
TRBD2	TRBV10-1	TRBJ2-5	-	CASSEAGTSGRRAVQETQYF	TGCGCCAGCAGTGAAGCAGGGACTAGCGGCCGACGAGCTGTCCAAGAGACCCAGTACTTC
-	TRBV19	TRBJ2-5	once	CASSMLGQGSETQYF	TGTGCCAGTAGTATGTTGGGCCAGGGCTCAGAGACCCAGTACTTC
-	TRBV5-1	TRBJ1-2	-	CASSLDQGRYGYTF	TGCGCCAGCAGCTTGGACCAGGGTCGTTATGGCTACACCTTC
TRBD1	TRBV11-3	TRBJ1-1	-	CASSSSGRTGKAEAFF	TGTGCCAGCAGCTCCAGCGGAAGGACAGGGAAAGCTGAAGCTTTCTTT
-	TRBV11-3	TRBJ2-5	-	CASSRGGGLGETQYF	TGTGCCAGCAGCCGTGGGGGCGGGTTGGGGGAGACCCAGTACTTC
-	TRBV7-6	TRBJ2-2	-	CASSLGPLQGNTGELFF	TGTGCCAGCAGCTTAGGCCCCCTTCAGGGGAACACCGGGGAGCTGTTTTTT
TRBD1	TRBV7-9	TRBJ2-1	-	CASSPQGFSNEQFF	TGTGCCAGCAGTCCACAGGGGTTTAGCAATGAGCAGTTCTTC
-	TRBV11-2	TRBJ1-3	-	CASSPRVGVGNTIYF	TGTGCCAGCAGCCCAAGGGTAGGGGTCGGAAACACCATATATTTT
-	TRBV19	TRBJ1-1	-	CASSLDGRLNTEAFF	TGTGCCAGTTCACTCGACGGGAGGTTGAACACTGAAGCTTTCTTT
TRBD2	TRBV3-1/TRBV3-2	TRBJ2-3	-	CASSPFGTSGGAGTDTQYF	TGTGCCAGCAGCCCATTCGGGACTAGCGGGGGGGCGGGCACAGATACGCAGTATTTT
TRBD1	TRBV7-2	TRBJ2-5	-	CASSPRTGQETQYF	TGTGCCAGCAGCCCCCGGACAGGGCAAGAGACCCAGTACTTC
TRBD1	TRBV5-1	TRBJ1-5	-	CASSYPGQKRNQPQHF	TGCGCCAGCAGCTATCCGGGACAGAAACGAAATCAGCCCCAGCATTTT
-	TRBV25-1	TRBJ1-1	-	CASSEADRLNTEAFF	TGTGCCAGCAGTGAAGCCGACAGGCTGAACACTGAAGCTTTCTTT
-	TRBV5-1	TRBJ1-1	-	CASSLGGGRGNTEAFF	TGCGCCAGCAGCTTGGGCGGAGGGAGGGGGAACACTGAAGCTTTCTTT
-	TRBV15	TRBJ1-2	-	CATSTGGLNPYGYTF	TGTGCCACCAGCACCGGGGGGCTTAATCCCTATGGCTACACCTTC
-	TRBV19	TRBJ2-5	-	CASNSQGRGETQYF	TGTGCCAGTAATTCACAGGGAAGAGGAGAGACCCAGTACTTC
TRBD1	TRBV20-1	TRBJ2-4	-	CSASAGTGAKNIQYF	TGCAGTGCTAGTGCCGGGACAGGAGCCAAAAACATTCAGTACTTC
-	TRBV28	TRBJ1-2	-	CASSLSPQYGYTF	TGTGCCAGCAGTTTATCCCCACAGTATGGCTACACCTTC
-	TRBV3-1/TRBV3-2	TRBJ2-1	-	CASSQAVGGLDNEQFF	TGTGCCAGCAGCCAGGCTGTCGGGGGGCTAGACAATGAGCAGTTCTTC
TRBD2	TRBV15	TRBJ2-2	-	CATSRGLATGELFF	TGTGCCACCAGCCGCGGACTAGCGACCGGGGAGCTGTTTTTT
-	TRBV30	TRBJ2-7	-	CAWSPGSHEQYF	TGTGCCTGGAGTCCAGGGTCCCACGAGCAGTACTTC
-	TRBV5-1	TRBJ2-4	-	CASSSTGDLTKNIQYF	TGCGCCAGCAGCTCAACAGGGGACTTGACCAAAAACATTCAGTACTTC
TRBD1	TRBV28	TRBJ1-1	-	CASRQGGGVTEAFF	TGTGCCAGCAGGCAAGGGGGCGGGGTAACTGAAGCTTTCTTT
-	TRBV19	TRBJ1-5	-	CATAPGLVSNQPQHF	TGTGCCACCGCCCCGGGGTTGGTTAGCAATCAGCCCCAGCATTTT
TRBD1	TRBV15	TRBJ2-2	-	CATSRATGTGLFGGELFF	TGTGCCACCAGCAGAGCAACCGGGACAGGGTTGTTTGGCGGGGAGCTGTTTTTT